The 22 T cell receptor beta chains in this list originate from one sample, sequenced in a study of coeliac disease. Measured with immunoSEQ multiplex PCR; TCRdb has only the in-frame clones, and not every one. The sample carries fewer than 5,000 clones, around 60% recorded once. The sequenced sample consisted of lymphocytes from the gut lamina propria. These receptors all come from a young woman without celiac disease.

The gene calls are TRBV7-9 and TRBJ1-1, with D possibly TRBD1 on 6 matching bases. The CDR3 runs 13 residues. The V end was cut by 0 bases, the J end by 6 bases, with 8 bases between. Germline V CDR1 and CDR2: SEHNR, FQNEAQ (reference sequence). Here the CDR3 DNA reads TGTGCCAGCAGCTTAGCCACAGGGCCTGAAGCTTTCTTT. Amino acids: CASSLATGPEAFF.

This chain links TRBV7-8 with TRBJ1-2; 8 bases align to TRBD1. This CDR3 contains 12 residues. CDR1 is SGHVS, CDR2 FQNEAQ, per germline. After removal of 6 bases from V and 5 bases from J, the junction contained 2 bases not matched to a gene. CDR3 bases: TGTGCCAGCAGTCAGGGGGCGTATGGCTACACCTTC. Its translation: CASSQGAYGYTF.

The chain carries TRBV19 and TRBJ2-2, with TRBD1 identical over 9 bases. Looked up from germline, CDR1 is LNHDA and CDR2 is SQIVND (reference sequence). J was trimmed by 7 bases and V by 5 bases; bases with no gene match: 11. The CDR3 extends over 16 amino acids. The CDR3, as DNA: TGTGCCAGTAGTGAAACCGGGACAGGGAGGAACGGGGAGCTGTTTTTT. Translation: CASSETGTGRNGELFF.

The genes are TRBV5-8 and TRBJ1-4, with a weak D call TRBD1 (5 bases). Per germline, CDR1 SGHTS and CDR2 YDEGEE. CDR3 size: 15 residues. The ends were cut back, 2 bases at V and 8 bases at J, with 16 bases in the middle. The CDR3 DNA is TGTGCCAGCAGCTTCGGACACTCAACCCTAGAAAAACTGTTTTTT. Translating it yields CASSFGHSTLEKLFF.

This sequence joins TRBV7-8 and TRBJ1-5; tentative D call: TRBD1 (5 bases). The CDR3 is 12 residues long. V dropped 5 bases and J dropped 9 bases, with 11 bases sitting between them. Germline V lookup: CDR1 SGHVS, CDR2 FQNEAQ. This CDR3 reads CASSARRGPQHF. The CDR3 bases are TGTGCCAGCAGCGCCCGGAGGGGGCCCCAGCATTTT.

V and J are TRBV4-1 and TRBJ1-5; possible D gene TRBD1, 5 bases. CDR1 and CDR2 from the germline V gene are MGHRA and YSYEKL. The CDR3 has 15 amino acids. Deletions cut 0 bases from V and 7 bases from J, with 13 bases between. The CDR3 nucleotides read TGCGCCAGCAGCCAAGAACCAGGGTCGCTGCAGCCCCAGCATTTT. The encoded protein is CASSQEPGSLQPQHF.

The V and J genes are TRBV27 and TRBJ2-1; 8 bases line up with TRBD2. Looked up from germline, CDR1 is MNHEY and CDR2 is SMNVEV (reference sequence). V was pared by 8 bases and J by 0 bases, with 9 bases of the junction left unmatched. This CDR3 comprises 16 residues. The CDR3 nucleotides read TGTGCCAGCCTTTCCCGGGAGGGTCACTCCTACAATGAGCAGTTCTTC. Amino acid sequence: CASLSREGHSYNEQFF.

The table lists this clone with a few counts. The junction departs from the called germline gene at one end, perhaps through a read error. The CDR3: CASSEGDGQRETLFF. CDR3 coding DNA: TGTGCCAGCAGTGAAGGGGACGGACAGAGGGAAACACTGTTTTTT. This rearrangement joins TRBV2 to TRBJ1-4; TRBD1 is a possible D gene (6 bases). CDR3 length: 15 amino acids. Germline loops: CDR1 SNHLY, CDR2 FYNNEI.

This chain links TRBV7-9 with TRBJ2-1, with TRBD2 identical over 15 bases. CDR3 length: 14 residues. Germline V lookup: CDR1 SEHNR, CDR2 FQNEAQ (reference sequence). With 5 bases clipped from V and 10 bases from J, the junction kept 3 bases outside the gene matches. The CDR3 protein is CASSGLAGGREQFF. The CDR3 region has the DNA TGTGCCAGCAGCGGACTAGCGGGGGGGCGGGAGCAGTTCTTC.

The CDR3 here is CASSLVAGVSYNEQFF. The DNA for the CDR3 is TGTGCCAGCAGCTTAGTAGCGGGGGTCTCCTACAATGAGCAGTTCTTC. The rearrangement links TRBV7-8 to TRBJ2-1; the match to TRBD2 covers 9 bases. The CDR3 sequence is 16 residues long. Germline-derived CDR1 and CDR2 are SGHVS and FQNEAQ. The junction had 1 base not matched to a gene; V was cut back by 1 base and J by 0 bases.

Only a few counts were recorded for this clone. The chain joins TRBV4-1 to TRBJ1-2, with 7 bases fitting TRBD1. In germline, CDR1 is MGHRA, CDR2 YSYEKL. The CDR3 length is 16 residues. The trim removed 1 base at V and 4 bases at J, leaving 9 bases unmatched. The CDR3 nucleotides read TGCGCCAGCAGCCAAGGAGAGGGGGCCTCCTCCTATGGCTACACCTTC. Protein product: CASSQGEGASSYGYTF.

The CDR3 loop reads CASSPSLSSYNEQFF. The CDR3, as DNA: TGTGCCAGCAGTCCGAGTTTGAGCTCCTACAATGAGCAGTTCTTC. The chain combines TRBV7-6 with TRBJ2-1; D unclear. The CDR3 covers 15 residues. Germline V gene data show CDR1 as SGHVS and CDR2 as FNYEAQ. Trimming shortened V by 6 bases and J by 0 bases, and 12 bases separated the two germline ends.

The chain employs TRBV7-8 and TRBJ2-5, with 8 bases fitting TRBD1. In germline, CDR1 is SGHVS, CDR2 FQNEAQ. This CDR3 is built from 14 residues. V lost 7 bases and J lost 5; bases outside the gene matches: 9. In nucleotides, the CDR3 is TGTGCCAGCACCACAGGGGGGTTGGCTGAGACCCAGTACTTC. Protein sequence: CASTTGGLAETQYF.

This rearrangement joins TRBV7-8 to TRBJ1-1; the D gene is possibly TRBD1 (6 bases). This CDR3 comprises 13 residues. Germline assignment: CDR1 SGHVS and CDR2 FQNEAQ. V lost 5 bases to trimming and J lost 4 bases, with 11 bases between them. This CDR3 is CASSRDRITEAFF. The CDR3 DNA sequence: TGTGCCAGCAGCCGAGACAGGATCACTGAAGCTTTCTTT.

The V call is TRBV4-1, the J call TRBJ2-3, with D maybe TRBD2 (6 bases). Between the trimmed V and J ends, which lost 1 base and 7 bases, there was a span of 12 bases. Germline CDR1 MGHRA, CDR2 YSYEKL. The CDR3 spans 14 residues. The CDR3 DNA sequence: TGCGCCAGCAGCCAAGGGGCGGGCGGGAATACGCAGTATTTT. Translated: CASSQGAGGNTQYF.

This clone was detected a few times. This chain uses TRBV2 with TRBJ2-5, with D possibly TRBD1 on 5 matching bases. Trimming took 1 base from V and 5 from J, leaving 14 bases between them. Germline V gives CDR1 SNHLY, CDR2 FYNNEI. The CDR3 sequence is 15 residues long. As DNA, the CDR3 is TGTGCCAGCAGTGAAGAGATAGGGGCTGGGGAGACCCAGTACTTC. Its translation is CASSEEIGAGETQYF. The whole variable domain, filled in from reference TRBV2 and TRBJ2-5, reads EPEVTQTPSHQVTQMGQEVILRCVPISNHLYFYWYRQILGQKVEFLVSFYNNEISEKSEIFDDQFSVERPDGSNFTLKIRSTKLEDSAMYFCASSEEIGAGETQYFGPGTRLLVL.

The V call is TRBV6-1, the J call TRBJ1-1, with 9 nucleotides matching TRBD1. V lost 4 bases, J lost 4 bases, and 7 bases stayed unmatched. The germline gives CDR1 MNHNS, CDR2 SASEGT. This CDR3 contains 15 residues. The CDR3 is CASSGTGGSITEAFF. In DNA form, the CDR3 reads TGTGCCAGCAGTGGAACAGGGGGCTCCATCACTGAAGCTTTCTTT.

V gene TRBV18 combines with J gene TRBJ2-1, with TRBD1 identical over 8 bases. V shed 0 bases and J 7 bases; nucleotides not matched to a gene: 5. The CDR3 is made up of 15 amino acids. Germline V gene sequence: CDR1 KGHSH, CDR2 LQKENI. As DNA, the CDR3 is TGTGCCAGCTCACCACCAGGACAGGGTAGGAATGAGCAGTTCTTC. Its translation: CASSPPGQGRNEQFF.

The rearrangement links TRBV9 to TRBJ2-1, with TRBD2 matching over 8 bases. CDR1 and CDR2 from the germline V gene are SGDLS and YYNGEE. The CDR3 length is 16 residues. The V segment lost 0 bases and the J segment 5 bases; nucleotides outside the gene matches: 7. CDR3 nucleotides: TGTGCCAGCAGCGTAGGCATTAGCGGGGTCAACAATGAGCAGTTCTTC. Its translation is CASSVGISGVNNEQFF.

This clone has more than one count but fewer than ten. This sequence joins TRBV18 and TRBJ2-5; D uncertain. Trimming cost V 7 bases and J 7 bases, with 16 bases left between them. CDR1 and CDR2 from the germline V gene are KGHSH and LQKENI. This CDR3 is built from 13 residues. The CDR3 nucleotides are TGTGCCAGCTGCCCCGTGGAGAGAGCGACCCAGTACTTC. The encoded protein is CASCPVERATQYF.

V usage is TRBV5-6 and J usage is TRBJ2-5, with D maybe TRBD2 (5 bases). Trimming cost V 0 bases and J 4 bases, with 13 bases left between them. Germline V lookup: CDR1 SGHDT, CDR2 YYEEEE. CDR3 length equals 15 residues. The DNA of the CDR3 is TGTGCCAGCAGCTTGGGGCTGGGCGGGCTAGAGACCCAGTACTTC. Translating gives CASSLGLGGLETQYF.

This clone was detected a few times. J is TRBJ1-1 and V is TRBV5-1; the D gene is possibly TRBD1 (5 bases). The V end lost 4 bases, the J end lost 4 bases, and 14 bases lay between the germline ends. The CDR3 covers 14 residues. Germline V gene sequence: CDR1 SGHRS, CDR2 YFSETQ. The CDR3, as DNA: TGCGCCAGCAGCGCGGGGATGGGGGGCACTGAAGCTTTCTTT. Its translation is CASSAGMGGTEAFF.